The 31 T cell receptor beta chains below all came from one sample that was sequenced in a study of response to subunit inactivated influenza vaccine. TCRdb fed the RT-PCR reads into MiXCR, producing one record per CDR3 protein. The data show 280,000 or so distinct CDR3 sequences, about a fifth seen once. This sample comprised PBMCs from blood, obtained roughly 20 months after vaccination. The receptors were gathered from a man between 50 and 69 years old who received an inactivated influenza vaccine.

This clonotype occurred many times. The rearrangement joins TRBV5-4 to TRBJ1-1, with D hard to call. Trimming cost V 0 bases and J 1 base, with 7 bases left between them. The CDR3 is made up of 14 amino acids. CDR1 and CDR2 (germline): SGHNT, YYREEE (reference sequence). In nucleotides, the CDR3 is TGTGCCAGCAGCTTGGAAGGGAGGAACACTGAAGCTTTCTTT. Translated: CASSLEGRNTEAFF. Using reference TRBV5-4 and TRBJ1-1 for the parts outside the CDR3, the full variable domain is ETGVTQSPTHLIKTRGQQVTLRCSSQSGHNTVSWYQQALGQGPQFIFQYYREEENGRGNFPPRFSGLQFPNYSSELNVNALELDDSALYLCASSLEGRNTEAFFGQGTRLTVV.

The chain is built from TRBV3-1 and TRBJ2-7; D is tentatively TRBD1 or TRBD2 (6 bases each). This CDR3 region has 14 residues. Germline V lookup: CDR1 LGHDT, CDR2 YNNKEL (reference sequence). Trimming removed 1 base at V and 6 bases at J, with 13 bases between. The CDR3 DNA sequence: TGTGCCAGCAGCCAAGTTGGGGGGCCCGGCGAGCAGTACTTC. This codes for CASSQVGGPGEQYF.

This clonotype has only a few counts. V and J are TRBV12-3 or TRBV12-4 and TRBJ1-6, with TRBD1 as a possible D gene (6 bases). The CDR3 sequence is 16 residues long. V was trimmed by 5 bases and J by 7 bases, leaving 18 bases between them. The DNA for the CDR3 is TGTGCCAGCAGTCCTTACCTGACAGGCGGGAATTCACCCCTCCACTTT. The encoded protein is CASSPYLTGGNSPLHF.

This chain connects TRBV4-1 to TRBJ2-1, with 10 bases lining up with TRBD1. The trim removed 1 base at V and 15 bases at J, leaving 3 bases unmatched. From germline, CDR1 is MGHRA and CDR2 YSYEKL. The CDR3 is 12 amino acids. CDR3 region: CASSQGTGGPFF. The CDR3 nucleotides read TGCGCCAGCAGCCAAGGGACAGGGGGACCGTTCTTC.

This clonotype was counted many times. This chain connects TRBV5-1 to TRBJ1-1; tentative D call: TRBD1 (6 bases). V gave up 4 bases and J gave up 1 base, with 14 bases separating them. The CDR3 runs to 15 residues. The germline V gene has CDR1 SGHRS and CDR2 YFSETQ. CDR3 sequence reads: CASSPRAGENTEAFF. CDR3 in DNA: TGCGCCAGCAGCCCCCGCGCAGGGGAGAACACTGAAGCTTTCTTT.

Only a few counts were recorded for this clonotype. J is TRBJ1-5 and V is TRBV20-1; D ambiguous. The germline gives CDR1 DFQATT, CDR2 SNEGSKA (reference sequence). Trimming took 1 base from V and 6 from J, leaving 10 bases between them. The CDR3 is made up of 13 amino acids. CDR3 sequence: CSARAPGSQPQHF. DNA of the CDR3: TGCAGTGCTAGAGCACCGGGGTCTCAGCCCCAGCATTTT.

The table lists this clonotype with a few counts. The chain combines TRBV10-3 with TRBJ2-2, with 7 positions matching TRBD1. V shed 6 bases and J 6 bases; nucleotides not matched to a gene: 7. Germline values: CDR1 ENHRY, CDR2 SYGVKD. This CDR3 contains 14 residues. In nucleotides, the CDR3 is TGTGCCATCAGGAAAGACAGGGAGTCCGGGGAGCTGTTTTTT. It encodes CAIRKDRESGELFF.

The rearrangement joins TRBV29-1 to TRBJ2-2; D unclear. The V end lost 4 bases, the J end lost 4 bases, and 13 bases lay between the germline ends. Germline CDR1 SQVTM, CDR2 ANQGSEA. The CDR3 is 14 amino acids. The CDR3 DNA reads as TGCAGCGTTGTCCCGGGCGTACGCACCGGGGAGCTGTTTTTT. Translating gives CSVVPGVRTGELFF.

This sequence joins TRBV19 and TRBJ1-1; D gene ambiguous. This CDR3 has 14 residues. V was pared by 9 bases and J by 0 bases, with 14 bases between. The germline CDR1 and CDR2 sequences are LNHDA and SQIVND (reference sequence). The CDR3 loop reads CASRVRGMNTEAFF. The CDR3 bases are TGTGCCAGCCGGGTGCGGGGAATGAACACTGAAGCTTTCTTT.

The rearrangement links TRBV5-1 to TRBJ2-5, with 9 bases aligning to TRBD1. The J segment lost 7 bases and the V segment lost 1 base, leaving 5 bases of the junction unmatched. Germline V CDR1 and CDR2: SGHRS, YFSETQ. The CDR3 totals 14 residues. DNA for the CDR3: TGCGCCAGCAGCTTGCAGGGGACAGGGACGACCCAGTACTTC. Translating gives CASSLQGTGTTQYF.

This chain connects TRBV10-1 to TRBJ2-5, with a weak D call TRBD2 (6 bases). V was clipped by 6 bases and J by 3 bases, with 11 bases between them. The CDR3 length is 13 residues. Germline loops: CDR1 WNHNN, CDR2 SYGVQD (reference sequence). The CDR3 region is CASSAGPKETQYF. As DNA, the CDR3 is TGCGCCAGCAGCGCGGGACCAAAAGAGACCCAGTACTTC.

This clonotype showed up just a few times. The CDR3 nucleotides read TGTGCCAGCATCCAGGGAGGGGGCGAATCCTACGAGCAGTACTTC. Amino acids: CASIQGGGESYEQYF. The chain has TRBV3-1 and TRBJ2-7; perhaps D is TRBD1 or TRBD2 (7 bases each). CDR3 length equals 15 residues. Trimming took off 7 bases at V and 1 base at J, with 17 bases between the two ends. Per the germline V gene, CDR1 is LGHDT and CDR2 is YNNKEL (reference sequence).

This clonotype was observed a few times. V is TRBV12-3 or TRBV12-4 and J is TRBJ2-7; 9 nucleotides agree with TRBD1. Unmatched junction bases numbered 7, after V lost 0 bases and J lost 4 bases. This CDR3 has 16 residues. DNA of the CDR3: TGTGCCAGCAGTTTAGCTTTGGGACAGGGTTTGTACGAGCAGTACTTC. It encodes CASSLALGQGLYEQYF.

This clonotype was observed a few times. The rearrangement uses TRBV12-3 or TRBV12-4 and TRBJ1-4; 9 bases match TRBD1. The J segment lost 4 bases and the V segment lost 6 bases, leaving 9 bases of the junction unmatched. This CDR3 region has 16 residues. CDR3 sequence reads: CASRPNRGRSNEKLFF. In DNA, the CDR3 is TGTGCCAGCAGGCCGAACAGGGGGCGCAGTAATGAAAAACTGTTTTTT.

The chain couples TRBV4-3 to TRBJ2-5; possibly TRBD2 for D (6 bases). There are 13 residues in the CDR3. Germline CDR1 reads LGHNA; CDR2 reads YSLEER. Trimming removed 1 base at V and 5 bases at J, with 8 bases between. This CDR3 is CASSQGLVETQYF. The CDR3 DNA reads TGCGCCAGCAGCCAAGGACTAGTTGAGACCCAGTACTTC.

This clonotype was recorded many times. V usage is TRBV4-2 and J usage is TRBJ1-4, with D possibly TRBD1 on 5 matching bases. The CDR3 loop spans 16 amino acids. Germline V gives CDR1 LGHNA, CDR2 YNFKEQ. Between the trimmed V and J ends, which lost 1 base and 4 bases, there was a span of 13 bases. The CDR3: CASSQVVGRSNEKLFF. For the CDR3, the DNA is TGTGCCAGCAGCCAAGTTGTGGGGCGGAGTAATGAAAAACTGTTTTTT.

This clonotype was seen more than once but under ten times. The chain joins TRBV20-1 to TRBJ1-4; no definite D call. Germline V CDR1 and CDR2: DFQATT, SNEGSKA (reference sequence). The CDR3 is 13 amino acids. Trimming took off 1 base at V and 7 bases at J, with 10 bases between the two ends. The CDR3 region is CSARVAGPEKLFF. As DNA, the CDR3 is TGCAGTGCTAGAGTCGCAGGACCTGAAAAACTGTTTTTT.

This rearrangement joins TRBV20-1 to TRBJ2-5, with 7 bases that match TRBD2. The CDR3 has 13 amino acids. V lost 5 bases to trimming and J lost 4 bases; unmatched junction nucleotides: 7. Germline values: CDR1 DFQATT, CDR2 SNEGSKA (reference sequence). CDR3 protein: CSAQGGVGETQYF. Written as DNA, the CDR3 is TGCAGTGCTCAGGGAGGGGTCGGAGAGACCCAGTACTTC.

This clonotype was counted between two and nine times. The chain recombines TRBV11-2 with TRBJ2-7, with TRBD2 matching over 13 bases. In germline, CDR1 is SGHAT, CDR2 FQNNGV. J lost 0 bases, V lost 6 bases, and 11 bases had no gene match. CDR3 length equals 18 residues. This CDR3 is CASSDPGLAGLPSYEQYF. The CDR3 DNA follows: TGTGCCAGCAGTGACCCGGGACTAGCGGGATTACCCTCCTACGAGCAGTACTTC.

The chain carries TRBV7-9 and TRBJ1-4; possibly TRBD1 for D (5 bases). Germline V gene lookup returns CDR1 SEHNR and CDR2 FQNEAQ (reference sequence). Between the trimmed V and J ends, which lost 3 bases and 7 bases, there was a span of 9 bases. The length of the CDR3 is 13 residues. The CDR3 DNA reads TGTGCCAGCAGCTTGAGGGACGGTGAAAAACTGTTTTTT. Translating gives CASSLRDGEKLFF.

This chain connects TRBV15 to TRBJ1-6; unclear D gene. Germline-derived CDR1 and CDR2 are LNHNV and YYDKDF (reference sequence). CDR3 length: 15 amino acids. V lost 0 bases and J 6 bases, leaving 9 bases between the germline ends. In DNA, the CDR3 is TGTGCCACCAGCAGAGATATAGGACCTAATTCACCCCTCCACTTT. Its protein is CATSRDIGPNSPLHF.

This chain joins TRBV5-1 and TRBJ1-2; 9 bases are a match to TRBD1. The CDR3 sequence is 14 residues long. CDR1 is SGHRS and CDR2 is YFSETQ in the germline V gene. Losses at the gene ends were 4 bases for V and 8 bases for J; bases not matched to a gene: 9. Here the CDR3 reads CASSTTGTGPGYTF. The CDR3 bases are TGCGCCAGCAGCACTACCGGGACAGGGCCCGGCTACACCTTC.

V is TRBV5-1 and J is TRBJ2-7; 7 bases map to TRBD1. V gave up 2 bases and J gave up 3 bases; unmatched junction bases: 2. The length of the CDR3 is 13 residues. Germline loops: CDR1 SGHRS, CDR2 YFSETQ. This chain's CDR3 is CASSFTGDYEQYF. The CDR3, as DNA: TGCGCCAGCAGCTTTACAGGGGACTACGAGCAGTACTTC.

This clonotype was recorded many times. The chain combines TRBV6-1 with TRBJ1-4; unclear D gene. Trimming shortened V by 5 bases and J by 10 bases, and 17 bases separated the two germline ends. CDR1 is MNHNS, CDR2 SASEGT, per germline. CDR3 length: 14 amino acids. CDR3: CASSTSRSQSKLFF. Written as DNA, the CDR3 is TGTGCCAGCAGTACCTCCAGAAGTCAGTCAAAACTGTTTTTT.

The chain couples TRBV20-1 to TRBJ2-3, with 8 positions matching TRBD1. Germline CDR1 and CDR2: DFQATT and SNEGSKA (reference sequence). V was clipped by 4 bases and J by 4 bases; unmatched bases: 7. The CDR3 spans 14 residues. This CDR3 is CSAIPGGSADTQYF. The CDR3 DNA reads TGCAGTGCTATCCCAGGGGGCTCGGCAGATACGCAGTATTTT.

The CDR3, as DNA: TGTGCCAGCAGTTACTCGGGCAGCATTGGCATTCAGTACTTC. It codes for CASSYSGSIGIQYF. The rearrangement joins TRBV6-2 or TRBV6-3 to TRBJ2-4; D gene unclear. V lost 0 bases, J lost 9 bases, and 12 bases lay in between. Germline CDR1 and CDR2: MNHEY and SVGEGT. The CDR3 extends over 14 amino acids.

A few counts support this clonotype. The chain has TRBV5-6 and TRBJ2-4; no clear D. The CDR3 length is 17 residues. CDR1 and CDR2 from the germline V gene are SGHDT and YYEEEE. V gave up 0 bases and J gave up 0 bases, with 13 bases separating them. The CDR3, as DNA: TGTGCCAGCAGCTTGGCCTTTCCGGTCCGAGCCAAAAACATTCAGTACTTC. Protein: CASSLAFPVRAKNIQYF.

There are many counts of this clonotype. The chain uses TRBV7-9 and TRBJ1-5; the D is unclear. The CDR3 contains 11 residues. Trimming pared 1 base from V and 9 bases from J, leaving 4 bases between. CDR1 is SEHNR, CDR2 FQNEAQ, per germline (reference sequence). CDR3 sequence: CASSLGGPQHF. The CDR3 nucleotides are TGTGCCAGCAGCTTAGGTGGGCCCCAGCATTTT.

This clonotype was picked up many times. The chain couples TRBV12-3 or TRBV12-4 to TRBJ1-1, with D possibly TRBD1 on 5 matching bases. V was clipped by 1 base and J by 2 bases, with 11 bases between them. The CDR3 sequence is 15 residues long. DNA for the CDR3: TGTGCCAGCAGTTTAGACGTCAGGGCTAACACTGAAGCTTTCTTT. Residues: CASSLDVRANTEAFF.

This clonotype was observed a few times. The V call is TRBV20-1, the J call TRBJ2-3; 9 positions agree with TRBD2. Per the germline V gene, CDR1 is DFQATT and CDR2 is SNEGSKA (reference sequence). The trim removed 0 bases at V and 4 bases at J, leaving 5 bases unmatched. CDR3 length: 15 amino acids. The CDR3: CSARDEGLASDTQYF. The CDR3 bases are TGCAGTGCTAGAGATGAGGGACTAGCCTCAGATACGCAGTATTTT.

This clonotype has more than one count but fewer than ten. This chain links TRBV7-2 with TRBJ2-3, with D uncertain. This CDR3 contains 12 residues. Germline lookup yields CDR1 SGHTA and CDR2 FQGNSA. V shed 1 base and J shed 6 bases, with 5 bases lying between them. CDR3 in DNA: TGTGCCAGCAGCTTAGGTTTCGATACGCAGTATTTT. Translating it yields CASSLGFDTQYF.